This entry lists 19 T cell receptor beta chains sequenced from one sample in a study of preoperative IRX-2 immunotherapy in early breast cancer. Treatment in this sample: preoperative locoregional IRX-2 cytokine immunotherapy. Assay used: immunoSEQ multiplex PCR; TCRdb lists only in-frame clones, some missing. The table has fewer than 25,000 clones, around four fifths seen once. The sequencing here drew on lymph node tissue, taken after IRX-2 immunotherapy. The receptors come from a human donor with breast cancer.

The chain combines TRBV6-8 with TRBJ2-5; TRBD2 matches at 14 bases. J was trimmed by 4 bases and V by 2 bases; bases with no gene match: 0. The CDR3 is made up of 15 amino acids. Germline V lookup: CDR1 MNHGY, CDR2 SAAAGT. The CDR3 here is CASSYGTSGRETQYF. DNA for the CDR3: TGTGCCAGCAGTTACGGGACTAGCGGGAGAGAGACCCAGTACTTC.

The chain uses TRBV19 and TRBJ2-2; D gene unclear. With 3 bases removed from V and 3 bases from J, the gap between germline ends came to 17 bases. Germline CDR1 and CDR2: LNHDA and SQIVND (reference sequence). This CDR3 is built from 17 residues. CDR3 protein: CASSIFESEVYTGELFF. In DNA form, the CDR3 reads TGTGCCAGTAGTATTTTCGAGTCCGAGGTTTACACCGGGGAGCTGTTTTTT.

The V and J genes are TRBV29-1 and TRBJ1-2, with 10 bases that match TRBD1. The V gene's germline CDR1 is SQVTM and CDR2 ANQGSEA. The CDR3 is made up of 15 amino acids. The V segment lost 5 bases and the J segment 5 bases; nucleotides outside the gene matches: 11. CDR3 residues: CSVSQEDRGDYGYTF. The CDR3 DNA is TGCAGCGTTTCCCAGGAGGACAGGGGGGATTATGGCTACACCTTC.

This chain links TRBV29-1 with TRBJ1-2; a weak D match, TRBD1 (6 bases). This CDR3 contains 12 residues. Germline values: CDR1 SQVTM, CDR2 ANQGSEA. V lost 4 bases and J 5 bases, leaving 11 bases between the germline ends. CDR3: CSVVGGRYGYTF. The CDR3 DNA reads as TGCAGCGTTGTAGGGGGTCGGTATGGCTACACCTTC.

The V call is TRBV28, the J call TRBJ2-1, with TRBD2 matching 8 bases. J was trimmed by 4 bases and V by 7 bases; bases with no gene match: 6. The CDR3 contains 14 residues. The germline V gene encodes CDR1 MDHEN and CDR2 SYDVKM. The CDR3 is CASKVAGLYNEQFF. In DNA, the CDR3 is TGTGCCAGCAAAGTAGCGGGACTATACAATGAGCAGTTCTTC.

The gene calls are TRBV10-3 and TRBJ1-5; D is possibly TRBD1 (5 bases). The V and J ends lost 6 bases and 1 base respectively, with 13 bases between them. Germline-derived CDR1 and CDR2 are ENHRY and SYGVKD. The length of the CDR3 is 15 residues. CDR3 DNA: TGTGCCATCAGAAGGGACCCGGACAGCAATCAGCCCCAGCATTTT. Translating gives CAIRRDPDSNQPQHF.

V is TRBV5-1 and J is TRBJ1-2, with 9 bases fitting TRBD1. With 3 bases clipped from V and 8 bases from J, the junction kept 11 bases outside the gene matches. Germline CDR1 SGHRS, CDR2 YFSETQ. The CDR3 runs to 15 residues. CDR3 loop: CASSSAGTGNRGYTF. CDR3 coding DNA: TGCGCCAGCAGCTCCGCCGGGACAGGGAATAGAGGCTACACCTTC.

The rearrangement uses TRBV29-1 and TRBJ2-2, with 13 bases aligning to TRBD2. V shed 7 bases, J shed 4 bases, and the junction held 3 bases outside the gene matches. Germline V gives CDR1 SQVTM, CDR2 ANQGSEA. The CDR3 runs to 14 residues. The CDR3 DNA reads TGCAGCGCCGGACTAGCGGGGGTCACCGGGGAGCTGTTTTTT. This codes for CSAGLAGVTGELFF.

J is TRBJ2-3 and V is TRBV11-3; D is possibly TRBD2 (6 bases). This CDR3 is 15 amino acids long. The V gene's germline CDR1 is SGHNT and CDR2 YENEEA. V was cut by 5 bases and J by 7 bases, with 19 bases left in between. The CDR3, as DNA: TGTGCCAGCAGCCCGCCAGGGACTCCCCGCTATACGCAGTATTTT. It yields the protein CASSPPGTPRYTQYF.

DNA for the CDR3: TGCGCCAGCAGCTTACAGGGGGCGGCGGCGAGGGCGCTTAATGAAAAACTGTTTTTT. Its protein is CASSLQGAAARALNEKLFF. The gene calls are TRBV5-1 and TRBJ1-4; 9 nucleotides align to TRBD1. The germline V gene has CDR1 SGHRS and CDR2 YFSETQ. The CDR3 is 19 residues long. The junction had 15 bases not matched to a gene; V was cut back by 2 bases and J by 4 bases. Based on the CDR3 plus reference TRBV5-1 and TRBJ1-4, the full variable domain is KAGVTQTPRYLIKTRGQQVTLSCSPISGHRSVSWYQQTPGQGLQFLFEYFSETQRNKGNFPGRFSGRQFSNSRSEMNVSTLELGDSALYLCASSLQGAAARALNEKLFFGSGTQLSVL.

This clone has just one count. The CDR3 here is CASSPRRSGGFEEQYF. The CDR3, as DNA: TGTGCCAGCTCACCACGGAGGAGCGGGGGTTTCGAGGAGCAGTACTTC. The gene calls are TRBV18 and TRBJ2-7, with 8 bases identical to TRBD2. V was pared by 1 base and J by 7 bases, with 12 bases of the junction left unmatched. This CDR3 has 16 residues. Germline CDR1 and CDR2: KGHSH and LQKENI.

V is TRBV15 and J is TRBJ2-7, with D unresolved. Trimming stripped 0 bases from V and 7 bases from J, with 16 bases between. Germline assignment: CDR1 LNHNV and CDR2 YYDKDF (reference sequence). The CDR3 is 15 residues long. The CDR3 sequence: CATSREEMSLGEQYF. DNA for the CDR3: TGTGCCACCAGCAGAGAGGAGATGAGTTTGGGAGAGCAGTACTTC. Full variable domain (rest looked up from reference TRBV15 and TRBJ2-7): DAMVIQNPRYQVTQFGKPVTLSCSQTLNHNVMYWYQQKSSQAPKLLFHYYDKDFNNEADTPDNFQSRRPNTSFCFLDIRSPGLGDTAMYLCATSREEMSLGEQYFGPGTRLTVT.

In nucleotides, the CDR3 is TGTGCCAGCAGTTTAAGGCAGTATAATTCACCCCTCCACTTT. This encodes CASSLRQYNSPLHF. The V and J genes are TRBV6-8 and TRBJ1-6; D not certain. The CDR3 length is 14 residues. Between the trimmed V and J ends, which lost 4 bases and 4 bases, there was a span of 8 bases. Per germline, CDR1 MNHGY and CDR2 SAAAGT.

J is TRBJ1-3 and V is TRBV30, with D hard to call. Germline values: CDR1 GTSNPN, CDR2 SVGIG (reference sequence). V shed 4 bases and J shed 1 base, with 11 bases lying between them. This CDR3 region has 14 residues. The CDR3 nucleotides are TGTGCCTGGAACCCCGGGGTTTCTGGAAACACCATATATTTT. Residues: CAWNPGVSGNTIYF.

The chain employs TRBV19 and TRBJ1-1; 8 bases fit TRBD1. V lost 5 bases and J lost 10; bases outside the gene matches: 6. The CDR3 totals 12 residues. Looked up from germline, CDR1 is LNHDA and CDR2 is SQIVND (reference sequence). The DNA of the CDR3 is TGTGCCAGTAGTTTCGACAGGGGAATAGCTTTCTTT. Amino acid sequence: CASSFDRGIAFF. The variable domain in full, completed from reference TRBV19 and TRBJ1-1, reads DGGITQSPKYLFRKEGQNVTLSCEQNLNHDAMYWYRQDPGQGLRLIYYSQIVNDFQKGDIAEGYSVSREKKESFPLTVTSAQKNPTAFYLCASSFDRGIAFFGQGTRLTVV.

The chain uses TRBV14 and TRBJ2-5, with D perhaps assigned TRBD1 or TRBD2 (9 bases each). V lost 1 base and J 5 bases, leaving 26 bases between the germline ends. This CDR3 spans 19 amino acids. Germline V gene lookup returns CDR1 SGHDN and CDR2 FVKESK. The CDR3 nucleotides read TGTGCCAGCAGCCAAGTATGTGGTGGGACAGGGAGCGGGGGGGAGACCCAGTACTTC. Its translation is CASSQVCGGTGSGGETQYF.

The chain uses TRBV6-8 and TRBJ2-2; tentatively, D is TRBD2 (5 bases). V was cut by 8 bases and J by 4 bases, with 8 bases left in between. Germline-derived CDR1 and CDR2 are MNHGY and SAAAGT. The CDR3 has 12 residues. In nucleotides, the CDR3 is TGTGCCAGCTCCCGGGGCACCGGGGAGCTGTTTTTT. Amino acid sequence: CASSRGTGELFF.

Only a few counts were recorded for this clone. The rearrangement joins TRBV19 to TRBJ1-3; no clear D gene. V lost 6 bases, J lost 3 bases, and 15 bases lay in between. The germline CDR1 and CDR2 sequences are LNHDA and SQIVND (reference sequence). The CDR3 covers 15 residues. CDR3 DNA: TGTGCCAGTAGCGAGATAGACATAATTGGAAACACCATATATTTT. Translated, it gives CASSEIDIIGNTIYF.

The chain combines TRBV19 with TRBJ1-1; TRBD1 is a possible D gene (5 bases). The V end lost 8 bases, the J end lost 0 bases, and 13 bases lay between the germline ends. Germline loops: CDR1 LNHDA, CDR2 SQIVND (reference sequence). This CDR3 comprises 14 residues. As DNA, the CDR3 is TGTGCCAGTGCGAACGACAGACTGAACACTGAAGCTTTCTTT. This codes for CASANDRLNTEAFF.